This TCR beta chain was profiled in a study of beta chain features in type 1 diabetes. Findings and caveats of the study: Individuals with type 1 diabetes displayed fewer insertions and more deletions at VDJ junctions. Patients' naive, central memory and Treg TCRB repertoires seemed closer to one another than those of healthy donors. Patients with Type 1 diabetes showed moderately but significantly shorter TCRB CDR3s in all four CD4+ subsets.

Concerning this clone: The antigen remains unidentified.

CD45RO/CCR7/CD25/CD127/CD95/CD27 separated CD4+ naive, central memory, regulatory and stem cell-like memory cells by sorting. The CDR3 runs to 13 residues. V shed 2 bases and J shed 9 bases, with 14 bases lying between them. Germline CDR1 is SEHNR and CDR2 is FQNEAQ (reference sequence). Sequencing targeted expressed TCRB transcripts, as all isolated RNA had been reverse transcribed. Generated by immunoSEQ multiplex PCR, the TCRdb table keeps only in-frame clones and is missing some. The repertoire holds a few hundred thousand clones, with 11% to 15% as singletons. This sequence originates from a man younger than 45 with type 1 diabetes. The sequencing sample was made of naive CD4+ T cells from blood. The chain employs TRBV7-9 and TRBJ2-7; the D gene is possibly TRBD2 (5 bases). The CDR3 DNA reads as TGTGCCAGCAGCTTAACGGGCGGGTCGGGGCAGTACTTC. This codes for CASSLTGGSGQYF.